These 30 T cell receptor beta chains were all obtained from the same sample, sequenced in a study of response to subunit inactivated influenza vaccine. A single record per CDR3 protein comes from TCRdb applying MiXCR to the RT-PCR reads. The table records around 470,000 distinct CDR3 sequences, approximately 7.7% of them present only once. The specimen was PBMCs from blood, collected less than 30 months after vaccination. Receptor source: a man between 50 and 70 years old who received an inactivated influenza vaccine.

The V and J genes are TRBV20-1 and TRBJ2-3, with TRBD2 matching over 8 bases. The germline CDR1 and CDR2 sequences are DFQATT and SNEGSKA (reference sequence). The V segment lost 4 bases and the J segment 4 bases; nucleotides outside the gene matches: 13. CDR3 length: 16 residues. The CDR3 here is CSATGPQAGVSDTQYF. The CDR3 nucleotides are TGCAGTGCTACGGGGCCCCAAGCGGGAGTCTCAGATACGCAGTATTTT.

This clonotype was counted only a few times. V usage is TRBV20-1 and J usage is TRBJ2-7; no clear D. CDR3 length: 11 amino acids. Germline CDR1 is DFQATT and CDR2 is SNEGSKA (reference sequence). The ends were cut back, 5 bases at V and 3 bases at J, with 8 bases in the middle. The CDR3 DNA reads as TGCAGTGCTCAAGGAGACTACGAGCAGTACTTC. It encodes CSAQGDYEQYF.

J is TRBJ1-3 and V is TRBV7-9; 10 bases are a match to TRBD1. The CDR3 has 16 residues. CDR1 is SEHNR, CDR2 FQNEAQ, per germline (reference sequence). V shed 0 bases and J 5 bases; nucleotides not matched to a gene: 4. CDR3 DNA: TGTGCCAGCAGCTTAGCGTCGGGACAGGGGAGAAACACCATATATTTT. As protein: CASSLASGQGRNTIYF. The complete variable domain, with remaining parts taken from reference TRBV7-9 and TRBJ1-3, reads DTGVSQNPRHKITKRGQNVTFRCDPISEHNRLYWYRQTLGQGPEFLTYFQNEAQLEKSRLLSDRFSAERPKGSFSTLEIQRTEQGDSAMYLCASSLASGQGRNTIYFGEGSWLTVV.

The V call is TRBV28, the J call TRBJ2-1, with TRBD2 identical over 12 bases. CDR3 length equals 15 residues. V lost 4 bases, J lost 8 bases, and 6 bases stayed unmatched. Germline V lookup: CDR1 MDHEN, CDR2 SYDVKM. In DNA form, the CDR3 reads TGTGCCAGCAGTTGGACTAGCGGGACACCCGATGAGCAGTTCTTC. Translated: CASSWTSGTPDEQFF.

This clonotype was counted many times. The chain couples TRBV12-3 or TRBV12-4 to TRBJ1-3, with D tentatively TRBD1 (6 bases). V lost 6 bases and J lost 1, with 13 bases in between. CDR3 length equals 15 residues. CDR3: CASSSTGRSGNTIYF. The DNA for the CDR3 is TGTGCCAGCAGCTCAACAGGGAGGTCTGGAAACACCATATATTTT.

This clonotype appeared many times. V gene TRBV15 combines with J gene TRBJ2-7, with a tentative D call TRBD2 (7 bases). This CDR3 is 13 amino acids long. V was pared by 6 bases and J by 2 bases, with 11 bases between. Germline V CDR1 and CDR2: LNHNV, YYDKDF (reference sequence). DNA for the CDR3: TGTGCCACCAGTGCGGGGGCTGCCTACGAGCAGTACTTC. Translation: CATSAGAAYEQYF. Complete variable domain (other parts from reference TRBV15 and TRBJ2-7): DAMVIQNPRYQVTQFGKPVTLSCSQTLNHNVMYWYQQKSSQAPKLLFHYYDKDFNNEADTPDNFQSRRPNTSFCFLDIRSPGLGDTAMYLCATSAGAAYEQYFGPGTRLTVT.

This clonotype was observed a few times. This chain uses TRBV6-5 with TRBJ2-3, with D maybe TRBD1 (5 bases). Trimming left V 0 bases short and J 15 bases short, with 16 bases between. Germline V lookup: CDR1 MNHEY, CDR2 SVGAGI. The CDR3 totals 13 residues. The CDR3 sequence: CASSYSKDSSSYF. In nucleotides, the CDR3 is TGTGCCAGCAGTTACTCGAAAGACAGCTCTAGTTATTTT.

The rearrangement joins TRBV29-1 to TRBJ2-7; no firm D call. Germline V lookup: CDR1 SQVTM, CDR2 ANQGSEA. The CDR3 has 12 amino acids. With 1 base removed from V and 6 bases from J, the gap between germline ends came to 10 bases. The CDR3 nucleotides read TGCAGCGTTGAAGGCAGGACCGGCGAGCAGTACTTC. Its protein product is CSVEGRTGEQYF.

The rearrangement uses TRBV5-1 and TRBJ2-7; 10 positions agree with TRBD1. V was pared by 2 bases and J by 6 bases, with 11 bases of the junction left unmatched. Germline V CDR1 and CDR2: SGHRS, YFSETQ. The CDR3 is 16 amino acids. The CDR3 protein is CASSFRMDRGSREQYF. For the CDR3, the DNA is TGCGCCAGCAGCTTCAGAATGGACAGGGGGTCGCGCGAGCAGTACTTC.

This clonotype was observed a few times. The rearrangement links TRBV6-5 to TRBJ2-7; D remains unclear. Germline V gene data show CDR1 as MNHEY and CDR2 as SVGAGI. Trimming stripped 0 bases from V and 5 bases from J, with 11 bases between. The CDR3 runs 14 residues. The CDR3 DNA follows: TGTGCCAGCAGTTACTCGTCGGCGCTGGACGAGCAGTACTTC. This codes for CASSYSSALDEQYF.

The chain links TRBV2 to TRBJ2-3; TRBD2 matches at 14 bases. CDR1 and CDR2 (germline): SNHLY, FYNNEI. The V segment lost 8 bases and the J segment 5 bases; nucleotides outside the gene matches: 9. This CDR3 spans 16 amino acids. CDR3: CASRGGLAGVGDTQYF. CDR3 DNA sequence: TGTGCCAGCCGAGGGGGACTAGCGGGAGTGGGAGATACGCAGTATTTT.

This clonotype was seen repeatedly, ten times or more. CDR3 in amino acids: CASSPYGALNEQYF. CDR3 DNA: TGTGCCAGCTCTCCCTATGGGGCCTTAAACGAGCAGTACTTC. The chain links TRBV2 to TRBJ2-7; tentatively, D is TRBD1 (5 bases). The CDR3 runs 14 residues. The germline CDR1 and CDR2 sequences are SNHLY and FYNNEI. The V gene lost 8 bases and the J gene lost 5 bases, with 19 bases spanning the gap.

This clonotype was seen a few times. The chain has TRBV20-1 and TRBJ2-3; 8 bases are a match to TRBD2. From germline, CDR1 is DFQATT and CDR2 SNEGSKA (reference sequence). Unmatched junction bases numbered 5, after V lost 0 bases and J lost 9 bases. The CDR3 consists of 13 residues. The CDR3 DNA sequence: TGCAGTGCTAGAGACCCGGGGGGGGTAACGCAGTATTTT. This encodes CSARDPGGVTQYF.

The genes are TRBV20-1 and TRBJ2-1, with 10 bases identical to TRBD2. The CDR3 totals 17 residues. Germline V lookup: CDR1 DFQATT, CDR2 SNEGSKA (reference sequence). Germline trimming cut 1 base from V and 3 bases from J; bases unmatched to any gene: 9. CDR3 loop: CSARALAGAPGYNEQFF. The DNA of the CDR3 is TGCAGTGCTAGAGCCCTAGCGGGGGCCCCGGGCTACAATGAGCAGTTCTTC.

This clonotype was detected only a few times. The rearrangement links TRBV27 to TRBJ2-7; TRBD2 agrees at 7 bases. Trimming cost V 0 bases and J 2 bases; bases outside gene matches: 4. Germline CDR1 is MNHEY and CDR2 is SMNVEV (reference sequence). This CDR3 spans 15 amino acids. CDR3 DNA sequence: TGTGCCAGCAGTTTATCGGCGGGAGACACCTACGAGCAGTACTTC. This gives the protein CASSLSAGDTYEQYF.

The chain carries TRBV27 and TRBJ1-2, with D tentatively TRBD1 (6 bases). The CDR3 is 14 residues long. Germline V gives CDR1 MNHEY, CDR2 SMNVEV (reference sequence). The V end was cut by 5 bases, the J end by 6 bases, with 16 bases between. The CDR3 sequence: CASSLRGSMDGYTF. In DNA, the CDR3 is TGTGCCAGCAGTCTCAGGGGTTCAATGGATGGCTACACCTTC.

This CDR3 reads CSASKVSSYEQYF. The DNA for the CDR3 is TGCAGTGCTAGCAAGGTCAGCTCCTACGAGCAGTACTTC. The V and J genes are TRBV20-1 and TRBJ2-7; D unresolved. Trimming stripped 3 bases from V and 0 bases from J, with 9 bases between. CDR1 and CDR2 from the germline V gene are DFQATT and SNEGSKA (reference sequence). The CDR3 extends over 13 amino acids.

This clonotype was seen only a few times. The rearrangement uses TRBV6-1 and TRBJ2-7; D may be TRBD2 (5 bases). The CDR3 length is 17 residues. Germline V gene data show CDR1 as MNHNS and CDR2 as SASEGT. The V and J ends lost 5 bases and 2 bases respectively, with 22 bases between them. CDR3 bases: TGTGCCAGCAGTAGGACCTTCGGCAGCTTGACTACCTACGAGCAGTACTTC. Amino acids: CASSRTFGSLTTYEQYF.

This clonotype was seen repeatedly, ten times or more. The chain couples TRBV28 to TRBJ2-7; TRBD1 aligns across 8 bases. Per germline, CDR1 MDHEN and CDR2 SYDVKM. The V gene end was trimmed by 1 base and the J gene end by 9 bases; junction bases not matched to a gene: 8. The CDR3 is made up of 14 amino acids. The CDR3 DNA follows: TGTGCCAGCAGTTTATCGGGCCAGGGGGCTTGGCAGTACTTC. It translates to CASSLSGQGAWQYF.

The table lists this clonotype with a few counts. This chain links TRBV7-2 with TRBJ2-7; 8 bases map to TRBD1. Germline V gene sequence: CDR1 SGHTA, CDR2 FQGNSA. Trimming took 4 bases from V and 3 from J; bases not matched to a gene: 8. The CDR3 has 15 amino acids. CDR3 region: CASSSASGQGYEQYF. The CDR3 DNA is TGTGCCAGCAGCTCGGCCTCAGGACAGGGCTACGAGCAGTACTTC.

There are many counts of this clonotype. The chain carries TRBV5-1 and TRBJ2-7, with D uncertain. The V gene lost 7 bases and the J gene lost 5 bases, with 13 bases spanning the gap. The germline V gene encodes CDR1 SGHRS and CDR2 YFSETQ. The CDR3 loop spans 12 amino acids. The CDR3 coding sequence is TGCGCCAGCCGCAACAGAGAGGACGAGCAGTACTTC. Amino acid sequence: CASRNREDEQYF.

In this sample, this clonotype turned up a few times. This rearrangement joins TRBV15 to TRBJ2-7, with 11 bases identical to TRBD1. J was trimmed by 4 bases and V by 5 bases; bases with no gene match: 10. This CDR3 region has 16 residues. In germline, CDR1 is LNHNV, CDR2 YYDKDF (reference sequence). CDR3 DNA sequence: TGTGCCACCAGCGATCCCTCCGGGACAGGGGGTTACGAGCAGTACTTC. Translation: CATSDPSGTGGYEQYF.

This clonotype was observed at least ten times. This chain connects TRBV24-1 to TRBJ2-5; D call uncertain. In germline, CDR1 is KGHDR, CDR2 SFDVKD. Trimming took 0 bases from V and 3 from J, leaving 4 bases between them. The CDR3 extends over 13 amino acids. In DNA, the CDR3 is TGTGCCACCAGTGATTTGTCAGAAGAGACCCAGTACTTC. It specifies CATSDLSEETQYF.

This clonotype has at least ten counts. The chain combines TRBV7-6 with TRBJ1-3; no clear D gene. The CDR3 is 15 residues long. V dropped 1 base and J dropped 0 bases, with 7 bases sitting between them. Germline assignment: CDR1 SGHVS and CDR2 FNYEAQ. The CDR3 DNA reads as TGTGCCAGCAGCTTAGGTACGAGCTCTGGAAACACCATATATTTT. Residues: CASSLGTSSGNTIYF. The full variable domain, with the rest looked up from reference TRBV7-6 and TRBJ1-3, is GAGVSQSPRYKVTKRGQDVALRCDPISGHVSLYWYRQALGQGPEFLTYFNYEAQQDKSGLPNDRFSAERPEGSISTLTIQRTEQRDSAMYRCASSLGTSSGNTIYFGEGSWLTVV.

This clonotype was seen many times. The genes are TRBV11-2 and TRBJ2-5, with 9 bases fitting TRBD1. V lost 5 bases, J lost 4 bases, and 14 bases stayed unmatched. CDR3 length: 17 residues. Germline lookup yields CDR1 SGHAT and CDR2 FQNNGV. CDR3 DNA sequence: TGTGCCAGCAGCCCGGGGACAGGGTTGGTTTCAGGAGAGACCCAGTACTTC. Its translation: CASSPGTGLVSGETQYF.

This clonotype was detected ten times or more. The CDR3 bases are TGTGCCAGCAGTTTCCTTAGGATGGACAATGAGCAGTTCTTC. This translates into CASSFLRMDNEQFF. This chain connects TRBV12-3 or TRBV12-4 to TRBJ2-1; D unclear. The CDR3 consists of 14 residues. Trimming took off 3 bases at V and 5 bases at J, with 11 bases between the two ends.

In this sample, this clonotype turned up a few times. This chain uses TRBV4-2 with TRBJ1-2; D may be TRBD1 (5 bases). This CDR3 is 14 amino acids long. Trimming left V 5 bases short and J 8 bases short, with 18 bases between. The germline CDR1 and CDR2 sequences are LGHNA and YNFKEQ. The chain's CDR3 is CASSYWGDGDGYTF. In DNA form, the CDR3 reads TGTGCCAGCAGCTACTGGGGCGACGGGGACGGCTACACCTTC.

This clonotype has just a few counts. The chain has TRBV12-3 or TRBV12-4 and TRBJ2-7; the match to TRBD1 covers 7 bases. The CDR3 has 16 amino acids. Trimming at V came to 3 bases and at J to 0 bases, leaving 8 bases not matched to a gene. This CDR3 reads CASSFGTASSSYEQYF. Written as DNA, the CDR3 is TGTGCCAGCAGTTTCGGGACAGCTTCCAGCTCCTACGAGCAGTACTTC.

The chain employs TRBV29-1 and TRBJ2-3; 8 nucleotides match TRBD1. The CDR3 extends over 12 amino acids. The germline gives CDR1 SQVTM, CDR2 ANQGSEA. The J segment lost 7 bases and the V segment lost 7 bases, leaving 7 bases of the junction unmatched. The CDR3: CSADRDGNTQYF. DNA of the CDR3: TGCAGCGCGGACAGGGACGGGAATACGCAGTATTTT.

This clonotype has more than one count but fewer than ten. This chain joins TRBV6-2 or TRBV6-3 and TRBJ2-1; a weak D match, TRBD2 (6 bases). Germline V gene data show CDR1 as MNHEY and CDR2 as SVGEGT. The CDR3 is 15 residues long. V lost 5 bases and J 4 bases, leaving 15 bases between the germline ends. CDR3 region: CASSLTSPRYNEQFF. DNA for the CDR3: TGTGCCAGCAGTCTTACTAGCCCCCGTTACAATGAGCAGTTCTTC.